The 31 T cell receptor beta chains given below trace back to one sample, sequenced in a study of control samples from healthy donors and cancer patients. The assay was immunoSEQ multiplex PCR, and TCRdb's table has in-frame clones only and misses some. Counted here are 100,000 to 150,000 clones, 92% occurring once; the ten biggest clones make up 4.5% to 7%. Sequenced sample: blood. Every receptor here comes from a man between 18 and 35 years old in good health.

V and J are TRBV5-1 and TRBJ1-6, with unresolved D. The V end lost 0 bases, the J end lost 9 bases, and 7 bases lay between the germline ends. The CDR3 is 13 residues long. CDR1 and CDR2 (germline): SGHRS, YFSETQ. CDR3 residues: CASSLDLGSPLHF. In DNA form, the CDR3 reads TGCGCCAGCAGCTTGGACCTTGGTTCACCCCTCCACTTT.

The J gene is TRBJ1-2, the V gene TRBV7-9; D unresolved. Germline-derived CDR1 and CDR2 are SEHNR and FQNEAQ (reference sequence). The CDR3 runs to 15 residues. V lost 1 base, J lost 0 bases, and 9 bases lay in between. DNA for the CDR3: TGTGCCAGCAGCTTAGGGGTCGGGACTAACTATGGCTACACCTTC. Its translation: CASSLGVGTNYGYTF.

The CDR3 reads CASSRPGLNQPQHF. The CDR3 DNA is TGTGCCAGCAGTCGACCGGGACTTAATCAGCCCCAGCATTTT. The chain carries TRBV6-5 and TRBJ1-5, with D possibly being TRBD1 (5 bases). CDR1 is MNHEY, CDR2 SVGAGI, per germline. The CDR3 contains 14 residues. V lost 5 bases and J lost 4, with 12 bases in between.

The gene calls are TRBV30 and TRBJ2-5; TRBD2 matches 8 bases. This CDR3 region has 14 residues. The V gene end was trimmed by 0 bases and the J gene end by 5 bases; junction bases not matched to a gene: 5. Germline V gives CDR1 GTSNPN, CDR2 SVGIG (reference sequence). CDR3: CAWSVPAGVETQYF. Written as DNA, the CDR3 is TGTGCCTGGAGTGTACCAGCGGGGGTGGAGACCCAGTACTTC.

The chain recombines TRBV7-2 with TRBJ2-7; 13 bases are shared with TRBD2. In germline, CDR1 is SGHTA, CDR2 FQGNSA. The V segment lost 2 bases and the J segment 6 bases; nucleotides outside the gene matches: 10. This CDR3 is built from 17 residues. In DNA form, the CDR3 reads TGTGCCAGCAGCTTACCCGGTGGCGGGACTAGCGGGGTCGAGCAGTACTTC. It encodes CASSLPGGGTSGVEQYF.

The J gene is TRBJ1-3, the V gene TRBV7-9; D remains unclear. The germline V and J ends were trimmed by 5 bases and 0 bases, with 17 bases remaining between them. This CDR3 is built from 17 residues. CDR1 is SEHNR and CDR2 is FQNEAQ in the germline V gene (reference sequence). CDR3 protein: CASSPGRNRDSGNTIYF. CDR3 nucleotides: TGTGCCAGCAGCCCAGGACGGAATAGGGACTCTGGAAACACCATATATTTT.

V gene TRBV6-5 combines with J gene TRBJ2-7; D possibly matches TRBD1 or TRBD2 (5 bases each). Between the trimmed V and J ends, which lost 0 bases and 9 bases, there was a span of 21 bases. The CDR3 sequence is 16 residues long. Germline V gene lookup returns CDR1 MNHEY and CDR2 SVGAGI. The CDR3 DNA reads TGTGCCAGCAGTTACTCAACCGGGGCGGACCCAGATAGGCAGTACTTC. This encodes CASSYSTGADPDRQYF.

The V and J genes are TRBV24-1 and TRBJ1-2, with TRBD1 identical over 8 bases. With V trimmed by 9 bases and J by 2 bases, 13 bases remained unmatched. There are 16 residues in the CDR3. The germline V gene has CDR1 KGHDR and CDR2 SFDVKD. CDR3 residues: CATLRLLDRVNYGYTF. CDR3 bases: TGTGCCACCCTCCGTTTGTTGGACAGGGTGAACTATGGCTACACCTTC.

The chain has TRBV18 and TRBJ2-5; TRBD2 matches at 12 bases. The trim removed 3 bases at V and 4 bases at J, leaving 0 bases unmatched. Germline CDR1 reads KGHSH; CDR2 reads LQKENI. The CDR3 is 14 amino acids. CDR3 protein: CASSPGLAGETQYF. The CDR3 DNA sequence: TGTGCCAGCTCACCGGGACTAGCGGGAGAGACCCAGTACTTC.

V gene TRBV19 combines with J gene TRBJ2-1, with 10 bases fitting TRBD2. The V gene's germline CDR1 is LNHDA and CDR2 SQIVND (reference sequence). This CDR3 comprises 19 residues. Germline trimming cut 1 base from V and 3 bases from J; bases unmatched to any gene: 12. CDR3 DNA sequence: TGTGCCAGTAGTATAGTATTTTCCAGCGGGGGGGCTGACTACAATGAGCAGTTCTTC. This gives the protein CASSIVFSSGGADYNEQFF.

The chain recombines TRBV27 with TRBJ1-2, with D possibly TRBD1 on 5 matching bases. The germline V and J ends were trimmed by 6 bases and 7 bases, with 12 bases remaining between them. Germline V CDR1 and CDR2: MNHEY, SMNVEV (reference sequence). The CDR3 extends over 12 amino acids. The CDR3 loop reads CASRGDFLGYTF. CDR3 coding DNA: TGTGCCAGCAGGGGGGACTTTCTTGGCTACACCTTC.

The chain couples TRBV6-1 to TRBJ2-5; the match to TRBD2 covers 9 bases. Trimming removed 3 bases from V and 4 bases from J; junction bases left unmatched: 9. This CDR3 contains 16 residues. Germline V gives CDR1 MNHNS, CDR2 SASEGT. The CDR3 here is CASSEGFSGGIETQYF. DNA for the CDR3: TGTGCCAGCAGTGAGGGGTTTAGCGGGGGTATAGAGACCCAGTACTTC.

This chain's CDR3 is CASSPRTARHSNQPQHF. As DNA, the CDR3 is TGTGCCAGCAGTCCCCGGACAGCCCGACATAGCAATCAGCCCCAGCATTTT. The chain employs TRBV27 and TRBJ1-5, with D possibly being TRBD1 (6 bases). V was trimmed by 5 bases and J by 0 bases, leaving 17 bases between them. The CDR3 length is 17 residues. Germline V lookup: CDR1 MNHEY, CDR2 SMNVEV (reference sequence).

This CDR3 reads CASGLVLPESNQPQHF. DNA for the CDR3: TGTGCTAGTGGTTTGGTACTCCCAGAAAGCAATCAGCCCCAGCATTTT. V is TRBV12-5 and J is TRBJ1-5; D ambiguous. The V gene's germline CDR1 is LGHNT and CDR2 FRNRAP. The CDR3 is made up of 16 amino acids. Trimming left V 0 bases short and J 1 base short, with 10 bases between.

This chain joins TRBV6-2 or TRBV6-3 and TRBJ2-3; tentative D call: TRBD1 (5 bases). Germline V lookup: CDR1 MNHEY, CDR2 SVGEGT. The CDR3 has 16 residues. Trimming shortened V by 6 bases and J by 3 bases, and 19 bases separated the two germline ends. The CDR3 reads CASSPGLVGITDTQYF. Here the CDR3 DNA reads TGTGCCAGCAGCCCAGGGTTGGTAGGGATAACAGATACGCAGTATTTT.

This chain uses TRBV10-1 with TRBJ1-1, with D unresolved. Trimming shortened V by 0 bases and J by 0 bases, and 5 bases separated the two germline ends. Germline-derived CDR1 and CDR2 are WNHNN and SYGVQD (reference sequence). This CDR3 is 14 amino acids long. CDR3 sequence reads: CASSESGMNTEAFF. In nucleotides, the CDR3 is TGCGCCAGCAGTGAGTCCGGGATGAACACTGAAGCTTTCTTT.

V gene TRBV5-1 combines with J gene TRBJ2-7; D possibly uses TRBD1 or TRBD2 (5 bases each). There are 16 residues in the CDR3. Germline lookup yields CDR1 SGHRS and CDR2 YFSETQ. V was cut by 4 bases and J by 3 bases, with 20 bases left in between. CDR3 coding DNA: TGCGCCAGCAGCCCATCACAAGGGACCGAGAACTACGAGCAGTACTTC. Its translation: CASSPSQGTENYEQYF. Full variable domain (remainder filled in from reference TRBV5-1 and TRBJ2-7): KAGVTQTPRYLIKTRGQQVTLSCSPISGHRSVSWYQQTPGQGLQFLFEYFSETQRNKGNFPGRFSGRQFSNSRSEMNVSTLELGDSALYLCASSPSQGTENYEQYFGPGTRLTVT.

The V gene is TRBV11-3, the J gene TRBJ2-5; TRBD1 agrees at 10 bases. V shed 5 bases, J shed 2 bases, and the junction held 2 bases outside the gene matches. Germline V gene lookup returns CDR1 SGHNT and CDR2 YENEEA. The CDR3 totals 14 residues. The CDR3 loop reads CASSEGQGQETQYF. The CDR3 bases are TGTGCCAGCAGCGAGGGACAGGGGCAAGAGACCCAGTACTTC.

The chain joins TRBV6-5 to TRBJ1-6, with D unclear. Trimming removed 7 bases from V and 1 base from J, with 8 bases in between. The CDR3 runs to 14 residues. Germline values: CDR1 MNHEY, CDR2 SVGAGI. In DNA form, the CDR3 reads TGTGCCAGCACTGGTTTATCCTATAATTCACCCCTCCACTTT. Its translation is CASTGLSYNSPLHF.

This clone came up once. J is TRBJ1-1 and V is TRBV30; TRBD1 matches at 8 bases. V shed 1 base, J shed 10 bases, and the junction held 8 bases outside the gene matches. Germline CDR1 and CDR2: GTSNPN and SVGIG (reference sequence). This CDR3 has 13 residues. CDR3 DNA sequence: TGTGCCTGGAGTGAGGGGACAGGCCAAGCAGCTTTCTTT. Protein: CAWSEGTGQAAFF.

The chain links TRBV9 to TRBJ1-6, with no clear D. Trimming took off 0 bases at V and 8 bases at J, with 9 bases between the two ends. The CDR3 covers 14 residues. Germline V gene lookup returns CDR1 SGDLS and CDR2 YYNGEE. DNA of the CDR3: TGTGCCAGCAGCGTAGGAGGCGCTGATTCACCCCTCCACTTT. This sequence encodes CASSVGGADSPLHF.

V is TRBV18 and J is TRBJ2-5; 7 nucleotides agree with TRBD1. CDR3 length: 15 residues. CDR1 is KGHSH and CDR2 is LQKENI in the germline V gene. V was pared by 6 bases and J by 5 bases, with 12 bases of the junction left unmatched. CDR3 region: CASSPDRDRGETQYF. In nucleotides, the CDR3 is TGTGCCAGCTCCCCAGACCGGGACAGAGGGGAGACCCAGTACTTC.

The count of this clone is one. J is TRBJ2-1 and V is TRBV2, with D possibly called TRBD1 or TRBD2 (5 bases each). The CDR3 is made up of 15 amino acids. V lost 4 bases to trimming and J lost 0 bases, with 10 bases between them. The germline V gene encodes CDR1 SNHLY and CDR2 FYNNEI. CDR3 DNA: TGTGCCAGCAGTGTGGCAGGGAGCTCCTACAATGAGCAGTTCTTC. Translating it yields CASSVAGSSYNEQFF.

The chain recombines TRBV11-2 with TRBJ2-5, with TRBD1 matching over 9 bases. Looked up from germline, CDR1 is SGHAT and CDR2 is FQNNGV. The length of the CDR3 is 17 residues. V lost 5 bases to trimming and J lost 5 bases; unmatched junction nucleotides: 15. CDR3 sequence reads: CASSPTGGLDSGETQYF. The CDR3, as DNA: TGTGCCAGCAGCCCCACAGGGGGCCTAGATTCCGGCGAGACCCAGTACTTC.

The V and J genes are TRBV12-5 and TRBJ2-3, with a tentative D call TRBD2 (6 bases). CDR3 size: 13 residues. V shed 2 bases and J shed 6 bases, with 9 bases lying between them. The germline CDR1 and CDR2 sequences are LGHNT and FRNRAP. The CDR3 loop reads CASGLSRGDTQYF. Written as DNA, the CDR3 is TGTGCTAGTGGTTTGTCCCGGGGGGATACGCAGTATTTT.

The chain is built from TRBV7-9 and TRBJ2-7; no clear D. The V end was cut by 1 base, the J end by 3 bases, with 4 bases between. The germline CDR1 and CDR2 sequences are SEHNR and FQNEAQ (reference sequence). CDR3 size: 12 residues. The CDR3 loop is CASSLGRYEQYF. The CDR3, as DNA: TGTGCCAGCAGCTTAGGACGCTACGAGCAGTACTTC.

The V call is TRBV29-1, the J call TRBJ1-1, with a tentative D call TRBD1 (5 bases). Germline lookup yields CDR1 SQVTM and CDR2 ANQGSEA. V lost 6 bases and J 0 bases, leaving 17 bases between the germline ends. The CDR3 is 15 amino acids. As DNA, the CDR3 is TGCAGCGTCGTGACAGTTTCCTCAATGAACACTGAAGCTTTCTTT. As protein: CSVVTVSSMNTEAFF.

This sequence joins TRBV5-1 and TRBJ2-1, with D perhaps TRBD2 (5 bases). The CDR3 loop spans 15 amino acids. Germline V CDR1 and CDR2: SGHRS, YFSETQ. V was shortened by 0 bases and J by 5 bases, with 12 bases between the two germline ends. The CDR3 sequence: CASSLGPPGNNEQFF. Written as DNA, the CDR3 is TGCGCCAGCAGCTTGGGGCCCCCGGGAAACAATGAGCAGTTCTTC.

This chain joins TRBV11-2 and TRBJ1-2; the D gene is possibly TRBD1 (5 bases). The CDR3 runs to 18 residues. The V end lost 1 base, the J end lost 4 bases, and 22 bases lay between the germline ends. Germline-derived CDR1 and CDR2 are SGHAT and FQNNGV. This chain's CDR3 is CASSLVRGPSADFYGYTF. Written as DNA, the CDR3 is TGTGCCAGCAGCTTAGTAAGGGGACCTTCTGCCGATTTCTATGGCTACACCTTC.

J is TRBJ2-3 and V is TRBV7-6, with 8 bases that match TRBD2. The CDR3 sequence is 17 residues long. Per germline, CDR1 SGHVS and CDR2 FNYEAQ. Trimming cost V 0 bases and J 3 bases; bases outside gene matches: 8. CDR3 in amino acids: CASSLAQRTSRTDTQYF. CDR3 bases: TGTGCCAGCAGCTTAGCGCAAAGGACTAGCAGAACAGATACGCAGTATTTT.

This chain joins TRBV29-1 and TRBJ1-2, with D possibly TRBD1 on 6 matching bases. Germline V gene sequence: CDR1 SQVTM, CDR2 ANQGSEA. V was shortened by 7 bases and J by 5 bases, with 14 bases between the two germline ends. The CDR3 is made up of 12 amino acids. The CDR3 sequence is CSADVGQYGYTF. The DNA for the CDR3 is TGCAGCGCCGACGTTGGACAGTATGGCTACACCTTC. The full variable domain, with the rest looked up from reference TRBV29-1 and TRBJ1-2, is SAVISQKPSRDICQRGTSLTIQCQVDSQVTMMFWYRQQPGQSLTLIATANQGSEATYESGFVIDKFPISRPNLTFSTLTVSNMSPEDSSIYLCSADVGQYGYTFGSGTRLTVV.